This TCR beta chain was identified in a study of blood T cell repertoires in COVID-19. Study as a whole: From T cells, B-cell-depleted T cells, or PBMCs came the material, which was cDNA or gDNA.

As regards this clone: Its ends do not fully match the called genes, so a read error is possible.

Recruitment covered about two dozen US areas and drew participants whose ages spanned about 18 to 100 years. Participants' reported clinical history set cohort assignment. Profiled with immunoSEQ multiplex PCR; TCRdb holds only in-frame clones, not every one. The profile shows around 230,000 clones, approximately 84% of them singletons. This CDR3 is 12 amino acids long. Germline V lookup: CDR1 LGHDT, CDR2 YNNKEL (reference sequence). The J gene is TRBJ2-7, the V gene TRBV3-1 (or the pseudogene TRBV3-2), with D perhaps TRBD2 (6 bases). The sequence was obtained from a man aged 40-49 years who had recovered from COVID-19. The specimen sequenced was PBMCs or T cells enriched from blood (not recorded which). The CDR3 loop is CASSHRGREQCF. The CDR3 DNA sequence: TGTGCCAGCAGCCACCGAGGCCGGGAGCAGTGCTTC.